Described below is a single T cell receptor (beta chain) sequence and its context. These data come from a study of blood T cell repertoires in COVID-19. At the level of the study: The United States, Italy and Spain supplied acute and convalescent COVID-19 samples. From T cells, B-cell-depleted T cells, or PBMCs came the material, which was cDNA or gDNA.

As originally analysed: For nucleated cells, counts were estimated from reference gene primer amplification. Produced via immunoSEQ multiplex PCR; TCRdb's table is partial and in-frame only. The DNA gave D and trimming, while V, J and clone size come from that table. The sample has around 29,000 clones, about 88% seen once. The receptor was derived from a man in his 70s with active COVID-19. The specimen was peripheral blood.

CDR3 in amino acids: CASSLAGGLRTDTQYF. CDR3 in DNA: TGTGCCAGCAGCTTAGCTGGGGGACTCCGCACAGATACGCAGTATTTT. V and J are TRBV7-2 and TRBJ2-3; perhaps TRBD2 as D (6 bases). The length of the CDR3 is 16 residues. The germline V gene has CDR1 SGHTA and CDR2 FQGNSA. Trimming took off 0 bases at V and 1 base at J, with 11 bases between the two ends.